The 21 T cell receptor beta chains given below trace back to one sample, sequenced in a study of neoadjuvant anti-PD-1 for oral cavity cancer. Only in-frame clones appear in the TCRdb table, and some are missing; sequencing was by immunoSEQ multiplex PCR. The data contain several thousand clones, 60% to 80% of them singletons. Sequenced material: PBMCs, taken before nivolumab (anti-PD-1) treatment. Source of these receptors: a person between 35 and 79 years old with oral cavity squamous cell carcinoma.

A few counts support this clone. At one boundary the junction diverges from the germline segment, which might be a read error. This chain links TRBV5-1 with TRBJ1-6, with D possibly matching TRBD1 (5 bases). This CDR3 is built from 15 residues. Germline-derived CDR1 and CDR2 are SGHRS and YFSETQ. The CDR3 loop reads CASSLGEGYNSPLHF. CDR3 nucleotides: TGCGCCAGCAGTTTGGGGGAAGGGTATAATTCACCCCTCCACTTT. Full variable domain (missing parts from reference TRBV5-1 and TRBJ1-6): KAGVTQTPRYLIKTRGQQVTLSCSPISGHRSVSWYQQTPGQGLQFLFEYFSETQRNKGNFPGRFSGRQFSNSRSEMNVSTLELGDSALYLCASSLGEGYNSPLHFGNGTRLTVT.

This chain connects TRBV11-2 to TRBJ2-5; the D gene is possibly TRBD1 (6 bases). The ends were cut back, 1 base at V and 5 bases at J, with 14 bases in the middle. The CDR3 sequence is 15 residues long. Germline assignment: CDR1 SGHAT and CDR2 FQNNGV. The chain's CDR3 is CASSLAGQGSETQYF. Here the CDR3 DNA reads TGTGCCAGCAGCTTAGCGGGACAAGGATCGGAGACCCAGTACTTC.

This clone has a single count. The CDR3 loop is CASRLSGGGTEAFF. The CDR3 bases are TGTGCCAGCAGACTGTCCGGGGGTGGGACTGAAGCTTTCTTT. J is TRBJ1-1 and V is TRBV5-6, with TRBD1 as a possible D gene (5 bases). Trimming shortened V by 5 bases and J by 5 bases, and 16 bases separated the two germline ends. The germline CDR1 and CDR2 sequences are SGHDT and YYEEEE. This CDR3 comprises 14 residues.

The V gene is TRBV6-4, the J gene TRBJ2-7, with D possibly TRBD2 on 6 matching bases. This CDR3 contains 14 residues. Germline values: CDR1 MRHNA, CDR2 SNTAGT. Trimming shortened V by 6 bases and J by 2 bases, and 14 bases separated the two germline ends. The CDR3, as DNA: TGTGCCAGCAGCCCATTCGGGGGTCCCTACGAGCAGTACTTC. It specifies CASSPFGGPYEQYF.

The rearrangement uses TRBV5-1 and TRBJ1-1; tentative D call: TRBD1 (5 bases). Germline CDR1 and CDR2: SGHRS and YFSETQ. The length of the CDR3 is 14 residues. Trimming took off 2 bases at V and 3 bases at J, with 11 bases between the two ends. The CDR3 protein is CASSFQGRDTEAFF. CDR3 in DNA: TGCGCCAGCAGCTTTCAGGGTCGGGACACTGAAGCTTTCTTT.

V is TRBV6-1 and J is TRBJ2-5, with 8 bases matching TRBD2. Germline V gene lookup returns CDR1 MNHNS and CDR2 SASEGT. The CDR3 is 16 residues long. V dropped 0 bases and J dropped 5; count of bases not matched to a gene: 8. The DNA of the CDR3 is TGTGCCAGCAGTGAAGCGACCGGGGGGGTTTCGGAGACCCAGTACTTC. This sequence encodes CASSEATGGVSETQYF.

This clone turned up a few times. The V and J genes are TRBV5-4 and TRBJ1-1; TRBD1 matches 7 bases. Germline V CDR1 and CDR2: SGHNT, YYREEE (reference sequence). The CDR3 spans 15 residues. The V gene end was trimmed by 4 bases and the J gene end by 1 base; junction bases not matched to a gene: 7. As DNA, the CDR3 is TGTGCCAGCAGCCCTTCGACAGGGAGGAACACTGAAGCTTTCTTT. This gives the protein CASSPSTGRNTEAFF.

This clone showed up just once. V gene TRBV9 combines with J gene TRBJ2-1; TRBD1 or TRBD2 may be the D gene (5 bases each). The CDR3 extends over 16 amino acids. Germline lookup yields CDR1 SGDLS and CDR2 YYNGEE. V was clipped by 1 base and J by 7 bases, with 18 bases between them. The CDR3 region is CASSVLGETRGNEQFF. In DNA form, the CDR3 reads TGTGCCAGCAGCGTATTAGGCGAGACGAGGGGTAATGAGCAGTTCTTC.

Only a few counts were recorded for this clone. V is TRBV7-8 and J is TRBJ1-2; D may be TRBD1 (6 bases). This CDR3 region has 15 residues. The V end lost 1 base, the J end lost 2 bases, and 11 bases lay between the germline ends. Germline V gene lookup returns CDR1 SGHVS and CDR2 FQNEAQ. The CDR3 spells CASSLEQGRNYGYTF. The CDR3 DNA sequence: TGTGCCAGCAGCTTAGAACAGGGTAGGAACTATGGCTACACCTTC.

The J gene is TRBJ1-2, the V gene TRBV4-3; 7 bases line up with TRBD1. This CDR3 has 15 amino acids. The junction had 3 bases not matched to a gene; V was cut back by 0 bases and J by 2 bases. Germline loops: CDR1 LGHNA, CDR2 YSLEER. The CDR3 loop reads CASSQENRGNYGYTF. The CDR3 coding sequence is TGCGCCAGCAGCCAAGAGAACAGGGGAAACTATGGCTACACCTTC.

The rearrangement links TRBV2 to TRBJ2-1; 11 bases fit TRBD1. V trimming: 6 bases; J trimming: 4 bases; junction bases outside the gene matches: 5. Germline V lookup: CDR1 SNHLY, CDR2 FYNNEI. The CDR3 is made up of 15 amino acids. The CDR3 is CASSGQGAPYNEQFF. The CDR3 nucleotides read TGTGCCAGCAGCGGACAGGGGGCACCGTACAATGAGCAGTTCTTC. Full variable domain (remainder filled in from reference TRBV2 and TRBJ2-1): EPEVTQTPSHQVTQMGQEVILRCVPISNHLYFYWYRQILGQKVEFLVSFYNNEISEKSEIFDDQFSVERPDGSNFTLKIRSTKLEDSAMYFCASSGQGAPYNEQFFGPGTRLTVL.

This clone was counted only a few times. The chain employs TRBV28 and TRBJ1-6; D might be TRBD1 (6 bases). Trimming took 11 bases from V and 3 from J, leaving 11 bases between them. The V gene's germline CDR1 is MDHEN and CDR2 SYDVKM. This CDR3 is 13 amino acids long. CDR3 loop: CAHTGLYNSPLHF. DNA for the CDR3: TGTGCCCATACAGGGCTCTATAATTCACCCCTCCACTTT.

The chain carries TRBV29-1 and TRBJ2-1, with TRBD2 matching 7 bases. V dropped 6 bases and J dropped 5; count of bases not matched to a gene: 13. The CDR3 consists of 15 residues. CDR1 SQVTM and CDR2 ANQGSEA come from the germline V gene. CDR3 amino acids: CSVTLLAGDHNEQFF. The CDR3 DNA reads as TGCAGCGTAACCTTGTTGGCGGGGGATCACAATGAGCAGTTCTTC.

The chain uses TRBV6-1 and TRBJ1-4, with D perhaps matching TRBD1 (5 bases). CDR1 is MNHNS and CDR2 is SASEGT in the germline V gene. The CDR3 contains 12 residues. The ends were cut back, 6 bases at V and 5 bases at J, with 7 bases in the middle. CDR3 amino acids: CASRAGNEKLFF. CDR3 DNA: TGTGCCAGCAGGGCAGGGAATGAAAAACTGTTTTTT.

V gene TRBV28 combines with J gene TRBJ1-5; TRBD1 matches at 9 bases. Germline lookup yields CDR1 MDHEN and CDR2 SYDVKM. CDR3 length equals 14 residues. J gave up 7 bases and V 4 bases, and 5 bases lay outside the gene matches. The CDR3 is CASSSQGAWQPQHF. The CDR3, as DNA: TGTGCCAGCAGTTCACAGGGGGCATGGCAGCCCCAGCATTTT.

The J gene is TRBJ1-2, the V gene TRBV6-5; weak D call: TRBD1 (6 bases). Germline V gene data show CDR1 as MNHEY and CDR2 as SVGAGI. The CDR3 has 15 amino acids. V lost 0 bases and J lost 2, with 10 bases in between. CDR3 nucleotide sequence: TGTGCCAGCAGTTACTCCGGACAGCGCAACTATGGCTACACCTTC. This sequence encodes CASSYSGQRNYGYTF.

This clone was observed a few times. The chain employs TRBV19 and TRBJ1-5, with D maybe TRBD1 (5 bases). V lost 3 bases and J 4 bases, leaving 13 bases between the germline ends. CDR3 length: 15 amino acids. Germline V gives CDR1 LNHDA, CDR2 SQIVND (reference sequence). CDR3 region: CASSIGGAGNQPQHF. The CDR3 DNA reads TGTGCCAGTAGTATTGGCGGGGCAGGAAATCAGCCCCAGCATTTT.

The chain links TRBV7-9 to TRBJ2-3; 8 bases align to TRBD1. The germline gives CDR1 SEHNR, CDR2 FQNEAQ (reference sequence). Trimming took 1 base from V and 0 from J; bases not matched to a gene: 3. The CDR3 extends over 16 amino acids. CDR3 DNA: TGTGCCAGCAGCTTAGGGGACAGGTCTAGCACAGATACGCAGTATTTT. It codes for CASSLGDRSSTDTQYF.

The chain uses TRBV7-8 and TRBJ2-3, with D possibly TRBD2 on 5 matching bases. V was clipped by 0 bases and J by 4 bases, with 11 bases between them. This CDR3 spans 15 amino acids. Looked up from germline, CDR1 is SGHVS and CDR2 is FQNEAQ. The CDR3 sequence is CASSLAPGIADTQYF. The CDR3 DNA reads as TGTGCCAGCAGCTTAGCCCCGGGGATCGCAGATACGCAGTATTTT.

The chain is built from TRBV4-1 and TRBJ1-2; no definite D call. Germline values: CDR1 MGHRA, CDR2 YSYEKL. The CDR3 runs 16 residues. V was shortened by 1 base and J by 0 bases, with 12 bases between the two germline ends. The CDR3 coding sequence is TGCGCCAGCAGCCAAGTAGGAACCGCAACTAACTATGGCTACACCTTC. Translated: CASSQVGTATNYGYTF.

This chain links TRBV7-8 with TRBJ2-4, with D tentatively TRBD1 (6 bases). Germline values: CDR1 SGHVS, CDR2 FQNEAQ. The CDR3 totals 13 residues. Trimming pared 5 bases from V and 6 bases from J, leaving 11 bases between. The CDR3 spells CASSVRDTNIQYF. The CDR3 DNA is TGTGCCAGCAGCGTCCGGGACACAAACATTCAGTACTTC.